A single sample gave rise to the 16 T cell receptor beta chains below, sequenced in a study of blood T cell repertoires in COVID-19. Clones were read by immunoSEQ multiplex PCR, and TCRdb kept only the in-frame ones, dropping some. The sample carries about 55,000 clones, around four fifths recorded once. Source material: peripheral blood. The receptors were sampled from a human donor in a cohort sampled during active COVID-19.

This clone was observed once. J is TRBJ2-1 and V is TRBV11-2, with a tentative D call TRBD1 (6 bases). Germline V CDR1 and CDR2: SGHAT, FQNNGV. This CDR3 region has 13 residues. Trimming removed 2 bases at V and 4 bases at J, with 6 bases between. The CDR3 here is CASSLTGYNEQFF. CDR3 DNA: TGTGCCAGCAGCTTAACAGGGTACAATGAGCAGTTCTTC. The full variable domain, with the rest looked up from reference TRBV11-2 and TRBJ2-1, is EAGVAQSPRYKIIEKRQSVAFWCNPISGHATLYWYQQILGQGPKLLIQFQNNGVVDDSQLPKDRFSAERLKGVDSTLKIQPAKLEDSAVYLCASSLTGYNEQFFGPGTRLTVL.

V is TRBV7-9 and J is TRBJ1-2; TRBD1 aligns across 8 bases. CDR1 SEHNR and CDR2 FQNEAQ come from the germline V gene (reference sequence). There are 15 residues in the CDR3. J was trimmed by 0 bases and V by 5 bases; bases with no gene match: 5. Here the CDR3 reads CASSRTGFANYGYTF. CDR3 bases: TGTGCCAGCAGCCGGACAGGGTTTGCTAACTATGGCTACACCTTC.

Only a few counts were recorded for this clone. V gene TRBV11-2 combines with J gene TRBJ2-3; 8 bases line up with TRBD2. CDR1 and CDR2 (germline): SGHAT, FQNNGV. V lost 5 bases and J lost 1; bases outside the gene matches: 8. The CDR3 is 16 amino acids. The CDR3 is CASSPRLAKGTDTQYF. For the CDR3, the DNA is TGTGCCAGCAGCCCCAGACTAGCGAAAGGCACAGATACGCAGTATTTT.

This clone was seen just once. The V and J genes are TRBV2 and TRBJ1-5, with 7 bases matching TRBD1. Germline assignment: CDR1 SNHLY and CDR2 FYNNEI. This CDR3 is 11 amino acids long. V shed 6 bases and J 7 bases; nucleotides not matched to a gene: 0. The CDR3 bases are TGTGCCAGCAGACAGGGGCAGCCCCAGCATTTT. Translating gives CASRQGQPQHF.

CDR3 region: CATSDLPGQGDYNEQFF. The CDR3 DNA reads TGTGCCACCAGTGACCTGCCGGGACAGGGGGACTACAATGAGCAGTTCTTC. This rearrangement joins TRBV24-1 to TRBJ2-1; TRBD1 matches 11 bases. V dropped 4 bases and J dropped 3; count of bases not matched to a gene: 7. The CDR3 contains 17 residues. Germline values: CDR1 KGHDR, CDR2 SFDVKD.

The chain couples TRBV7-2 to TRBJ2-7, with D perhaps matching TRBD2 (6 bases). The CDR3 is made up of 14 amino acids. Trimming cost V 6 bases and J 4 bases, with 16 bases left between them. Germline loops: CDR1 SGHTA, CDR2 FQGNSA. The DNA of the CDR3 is TGTGCCAGCAGTTCTCAAGTACTAGCTTACGAGCAGTACTTC. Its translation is CASSSQVLAYEQYF.

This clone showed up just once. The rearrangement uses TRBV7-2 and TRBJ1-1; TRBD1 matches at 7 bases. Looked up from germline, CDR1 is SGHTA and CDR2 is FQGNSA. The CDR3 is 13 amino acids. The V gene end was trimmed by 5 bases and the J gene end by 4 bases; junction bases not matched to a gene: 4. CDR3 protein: CASSASGGTEAFF. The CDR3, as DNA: TGTGCCAGCAGCGCATCAGGGGGCACTGAAGCTTTCTTT.

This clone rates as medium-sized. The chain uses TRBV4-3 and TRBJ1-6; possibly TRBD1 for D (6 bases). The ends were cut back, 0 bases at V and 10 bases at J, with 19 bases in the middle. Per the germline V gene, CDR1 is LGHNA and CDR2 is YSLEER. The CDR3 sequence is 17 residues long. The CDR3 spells CASSQDPQGGSNSPLHF. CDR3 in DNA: TGCGCCAGCAGCCAAGATCCTCAAGGGGGATCGAACTCACCCCTCCACTTT.

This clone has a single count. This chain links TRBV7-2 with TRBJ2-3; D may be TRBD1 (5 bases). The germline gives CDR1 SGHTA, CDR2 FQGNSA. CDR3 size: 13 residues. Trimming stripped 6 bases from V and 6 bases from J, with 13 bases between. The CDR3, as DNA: TGTGCCAGCAGTACCCAGGGTGGCGATACGCAGTATTTT. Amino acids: CASSTQGGDTQYF.

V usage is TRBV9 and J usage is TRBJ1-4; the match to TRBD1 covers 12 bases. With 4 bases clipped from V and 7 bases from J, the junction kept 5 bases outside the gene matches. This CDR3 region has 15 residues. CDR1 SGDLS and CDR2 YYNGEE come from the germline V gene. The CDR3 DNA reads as TGTGCCAGCAGCCCCGGGACAGGGGGCGGTGAAAAACTGTTTTTT. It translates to CASSPGTGGGEKLFF.

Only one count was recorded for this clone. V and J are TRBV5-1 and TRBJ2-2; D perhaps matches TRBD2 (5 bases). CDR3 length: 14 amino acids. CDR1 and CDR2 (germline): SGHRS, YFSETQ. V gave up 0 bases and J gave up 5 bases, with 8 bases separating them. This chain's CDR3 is CASSLGGQTGELFF. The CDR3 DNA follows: TGCGCCAGCAGCTTGGGAGGGCAAACCGGGGAGCTGTTTTTT.

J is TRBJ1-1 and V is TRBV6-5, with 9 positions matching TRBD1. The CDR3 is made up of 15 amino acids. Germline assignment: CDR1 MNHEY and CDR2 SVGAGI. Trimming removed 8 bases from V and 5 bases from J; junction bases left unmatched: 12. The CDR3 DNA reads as TGTGCCAGCGGACAGGGGCCCTTTCTCGGGACTGAAGCTTTCTTT. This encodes CASGQGPFLGTEAFF.

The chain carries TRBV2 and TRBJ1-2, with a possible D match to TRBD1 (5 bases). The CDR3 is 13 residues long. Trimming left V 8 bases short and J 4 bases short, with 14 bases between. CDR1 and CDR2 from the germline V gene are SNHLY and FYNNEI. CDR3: CASVQDPIYGYTF. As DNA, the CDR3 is TGTGCCAGCGTACAGGATCCCATCTATGGCTACACCTTC.

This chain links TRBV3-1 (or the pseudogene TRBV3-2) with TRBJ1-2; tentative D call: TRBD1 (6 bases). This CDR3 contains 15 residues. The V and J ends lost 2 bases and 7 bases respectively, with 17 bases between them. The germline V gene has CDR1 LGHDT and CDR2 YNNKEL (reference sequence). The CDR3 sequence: CASSQRDPRGFGYTF. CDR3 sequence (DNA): TGTGCCAGCAGCCAACGGGACCCCAGGGGATTTGGCTACACCTTC.

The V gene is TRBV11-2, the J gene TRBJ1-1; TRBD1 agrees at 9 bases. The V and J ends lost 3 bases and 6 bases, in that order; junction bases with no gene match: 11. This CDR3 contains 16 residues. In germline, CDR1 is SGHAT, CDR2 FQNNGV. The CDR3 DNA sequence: TGTGCCAGCAGCTTTACAGGGGGCGTTAGCCTTGCTGAAGCTTTCTTT. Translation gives CASSFTGGVSLAEAFF.

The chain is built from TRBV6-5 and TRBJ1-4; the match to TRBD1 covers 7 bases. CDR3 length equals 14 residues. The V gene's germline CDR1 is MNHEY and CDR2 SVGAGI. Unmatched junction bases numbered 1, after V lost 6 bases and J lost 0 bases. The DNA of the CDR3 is TGTGCCAGCAGACAGGGGTCAACTAATGAAAAACTGTTTTTT. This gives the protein CASRQGSTNEKLFF.